These 5 T cell receptor beta chains came from one sample sequenced in a study of T cells in women clearing cervical HPV infection. Using immunoSEQ multiplex PCR, the repertoire was profiled, and TCRdb retains in-frame clones only, with some absent. The sample totals 30,000 or so clones; its top ten clones hold about 8.1%. The sample was blood buffy coat. These TCRs come from a woman between 18 and 75 years old with a cervical HPV16 infection that either progressed to CIN3+ or cleared (not recorded which).

Comment on this clone: The DNA ends 3 residues before the CDR3 does, and the rest of the CDR3 is filled in from the germline J gene. The V gene is TRBV12-3 or TRBV12-4, the J gene TRBJ2-3, with 7 bases identical to TRBD2. CDR3 length equals 14 residues. The ends lost 3 bases at V and 5 bases at J; junction bases unmatched: 5. The CDR3 bases that were read are TGTGCCAGCAGTTTCGGTGCTAGCGGAGATACG. Amino acid sequence: CASSFGASGDT. The entire CDR3 reads CASSFGASGDTQYF.

With respect to this clone: With the read ending 3 residues before the CDR3 end, the germline J gene is used to fill in that end. J is TRBJ2-1 and V is TRBV13; TRBD2 might be the D (6 bases). Germline CDR1 PRHDT, CDR2 FYEKMQ (reference sequence). CDR3 length: 14 residues. Deletions cut 6 bases from V and 6 bases from J, with 15 bases between. Incomplete CDR3 DNA: TGTGCCAGCAGACGACTAGGGGCAGGCAATGAG. This sequence encodes CASRRLGAGNE. The full CDR3 protein is CASRRLGAGNEQFF.

A word on this clone: Read coverage stops 3 residues before the CDR3 terminus; the germline J gene supplies the remainder. The gene calls are TRBV6-2 or TRBV6-3 and TRBJ2-3, with 11 bases fitting TRBD2. J gave up 1 base and V 5 bases, and 2 bases lay outside the gene matches. Looked up from germline, CDR1 is MNHEY and CDR2 is SVGEGT. This CDR3 region has 15 residues. The CDR3 sequence: CASSRGLAGTDTQYF. The CDR3 DNA, read in part, is TGTGCCAGCAGTAGGGGACTAGCGGGCACAGATACG.

Turning to this clone: The read stops 3 residues short of the end of the CDR3; the missing end is completed from the germline J gene. The V and J genes are TRBV13 and TRBJ2-2; TRBD1 is a possible D gene (6 bases). Trimming removed 5 bases at V and 6 bases at J, with 19 bases between. This CDR3 comprises 16 residues. Germline V CDR1 and CDR2: PRHDT, FYEKMQ (reference sequence). CDR3 protein: CASSLRPQGLAGELFF. The sequenced part of the CDR3 DNA is TGTGCCAGCAGCCTCCGACCTCAGGGGTTGGCCGGGGAG.

Note on this clone: The read stops 3 residues short of the end of the CDR3; the missing end is completed from the germline J gene. The V gene is TRBV19, the J gene TRBJ1-2; no firm D call. CDR3 length: 14 amino acids. In germline, CDR1 is LNHDA, CDR2 SQIVND (reference sequence). The sequenced part of the CDR3 DNA is TGTGCCAGTAGTAGCAGCGGCACCACAGATACC. Translation gives CASSSSGTTDT. The CDR3, in full, reads CASSSSGTTDTYTF.